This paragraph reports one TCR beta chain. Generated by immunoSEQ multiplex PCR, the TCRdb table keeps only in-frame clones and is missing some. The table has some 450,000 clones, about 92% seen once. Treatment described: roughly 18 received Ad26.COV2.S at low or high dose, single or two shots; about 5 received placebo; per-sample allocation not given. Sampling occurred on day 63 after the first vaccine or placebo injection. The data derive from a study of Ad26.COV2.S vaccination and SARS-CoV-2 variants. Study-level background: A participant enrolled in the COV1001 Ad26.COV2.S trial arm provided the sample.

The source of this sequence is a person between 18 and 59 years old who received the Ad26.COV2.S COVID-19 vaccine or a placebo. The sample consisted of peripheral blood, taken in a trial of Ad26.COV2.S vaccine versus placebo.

CDR3 sequence (DNA): TGCGCCAGCAGCCACGTGACTAGCGGGAGGGCCGAACCTCGCTACAATGAGCAGTTCTTC. This sequence encodes CASSHVTSGRAEPRYNEQFF. V is TRBV4-1 and J is TRBJ2-1; 14 bases are a match to TRBD2. Trimming at V came to 3 bases and at J to 3 bases, leaving 13 bases not matched to a gene. The CDR3 runs 20 residues. The germline V gene encodes CDR1 MGHRA and CDR2 YSYEKL.